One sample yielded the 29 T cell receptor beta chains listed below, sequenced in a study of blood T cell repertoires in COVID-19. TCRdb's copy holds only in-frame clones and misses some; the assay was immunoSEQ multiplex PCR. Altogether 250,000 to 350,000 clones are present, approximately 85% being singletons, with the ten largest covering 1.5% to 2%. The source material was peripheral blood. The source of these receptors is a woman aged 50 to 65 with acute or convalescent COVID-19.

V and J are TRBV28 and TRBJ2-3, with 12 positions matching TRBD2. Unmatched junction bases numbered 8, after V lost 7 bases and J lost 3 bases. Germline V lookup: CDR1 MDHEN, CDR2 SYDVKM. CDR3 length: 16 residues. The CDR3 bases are TGTGCCAGCACTATCCCAGGACTAGCGGGAACAGATACGCAGTATTTT. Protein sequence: CASTIPGLAGTDTQYF.

The CDR3 region has the DNA TGTGCCAGCACGCTGAGGCGCTCTGGGGCCAACGTCCTGACTTTC. Translation gives CASTLRRSGANVLTF. V is TRBV9 and J is TRBJ2-6; D gene unclear. This CDR3 is 15 amino acids long. In germline, CDR1 is SGDLS, CDR2 YYNGEE. Trimming cost V 6 bases and J 0 bases, with 10 bases left between them.

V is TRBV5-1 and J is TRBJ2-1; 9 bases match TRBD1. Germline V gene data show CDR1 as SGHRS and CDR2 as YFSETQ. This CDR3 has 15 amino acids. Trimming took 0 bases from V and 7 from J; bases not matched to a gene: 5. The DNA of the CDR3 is TGCGCCAGCAGCTTGGGGGACAGGGATCAGAATGAGCAGTTCTTC. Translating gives CASSLGDRDQNEQFF.

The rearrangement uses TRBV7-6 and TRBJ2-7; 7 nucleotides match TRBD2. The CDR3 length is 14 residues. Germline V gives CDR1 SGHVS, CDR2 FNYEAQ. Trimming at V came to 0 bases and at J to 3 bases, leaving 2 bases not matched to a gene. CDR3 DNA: TGTGCCAGCAGCTTAGCGGCGGGGGTCTACGAGCAGTACTTC. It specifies CASSLAAGVYEQYF.

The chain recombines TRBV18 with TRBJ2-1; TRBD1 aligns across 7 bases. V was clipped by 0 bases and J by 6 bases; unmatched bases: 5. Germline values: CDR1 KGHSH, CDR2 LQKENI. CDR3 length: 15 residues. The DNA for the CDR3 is TGTGCCAGCTCACCACCAAAGACAGGGCTCAATGAGCAGTTCTTC. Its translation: CASSPPKTGLNEQFF.

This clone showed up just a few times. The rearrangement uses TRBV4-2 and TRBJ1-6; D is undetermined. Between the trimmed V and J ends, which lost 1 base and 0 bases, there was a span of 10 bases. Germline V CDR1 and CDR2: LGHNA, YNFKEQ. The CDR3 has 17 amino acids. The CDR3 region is CASSQGGSDSYNSPLHF. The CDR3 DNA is TGTGCCAGCAGCCAAGGAGGGAGCGACTCCTATAATTCACCCCTCCACTTT.

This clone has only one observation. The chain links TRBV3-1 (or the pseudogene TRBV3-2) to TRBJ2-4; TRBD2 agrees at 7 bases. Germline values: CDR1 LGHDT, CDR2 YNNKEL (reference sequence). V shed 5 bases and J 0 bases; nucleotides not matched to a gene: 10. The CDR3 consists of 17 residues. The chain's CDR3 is CASSGAGLAGAKNIQYF. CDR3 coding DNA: TGTGCCAGCAGCGGAGCGGGTTTAGCGGGAGCCAAAAACATTCAGTACTTC.

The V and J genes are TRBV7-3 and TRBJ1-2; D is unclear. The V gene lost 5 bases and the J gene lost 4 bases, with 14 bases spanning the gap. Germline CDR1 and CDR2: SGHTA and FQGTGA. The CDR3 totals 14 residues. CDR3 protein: CASSEAGLGYGYTF. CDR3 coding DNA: TGTGCCAGCAGCGAGGCGGGTCTCGGCTATGGCTACACCTTC.

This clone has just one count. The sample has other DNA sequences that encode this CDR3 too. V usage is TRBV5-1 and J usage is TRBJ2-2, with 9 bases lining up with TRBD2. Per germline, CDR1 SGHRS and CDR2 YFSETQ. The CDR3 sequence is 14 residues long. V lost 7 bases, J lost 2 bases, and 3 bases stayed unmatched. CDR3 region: CASSLAGNTGELFF. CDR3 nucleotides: TGCGCCAGCTCCCTAGCGGGAAACACCGGGGAGCTGTTTTTT.

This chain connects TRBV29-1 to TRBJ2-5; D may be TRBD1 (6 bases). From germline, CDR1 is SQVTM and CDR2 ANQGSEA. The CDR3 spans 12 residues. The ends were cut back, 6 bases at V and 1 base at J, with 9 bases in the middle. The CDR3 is CSVGASQETQYF. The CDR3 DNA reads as TGCAGCGTGGGGGCCAGCCAAGAGACCCAGTACTTC.

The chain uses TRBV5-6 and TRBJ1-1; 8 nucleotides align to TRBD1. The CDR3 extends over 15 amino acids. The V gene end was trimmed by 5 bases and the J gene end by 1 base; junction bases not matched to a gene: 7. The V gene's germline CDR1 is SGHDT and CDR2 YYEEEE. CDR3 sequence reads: CASSTTGGENTEAFF. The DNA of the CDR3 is TGTGCCAGCAGTACAACAGGGGGGGAGAACACTGAAGCTTTCTTT.

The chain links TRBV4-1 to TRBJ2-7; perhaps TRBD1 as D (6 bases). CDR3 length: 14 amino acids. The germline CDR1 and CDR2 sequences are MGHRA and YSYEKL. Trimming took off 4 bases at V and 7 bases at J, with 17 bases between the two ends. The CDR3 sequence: CASSPGTTRGEQYF. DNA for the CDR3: TGCGCCAGCAGCCCCGGGACAACCCGTGGGGAGCAGTACTTC.

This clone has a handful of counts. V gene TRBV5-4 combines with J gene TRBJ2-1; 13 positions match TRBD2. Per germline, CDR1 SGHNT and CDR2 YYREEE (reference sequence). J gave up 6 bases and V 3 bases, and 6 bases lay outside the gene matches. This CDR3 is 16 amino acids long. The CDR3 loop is CASSSLAGGPGNEQFF. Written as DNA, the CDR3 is TGTGCCAGCAGCTCACTAGCGGGAGGGCCTGGCAATGAGCAGTTCTTC.

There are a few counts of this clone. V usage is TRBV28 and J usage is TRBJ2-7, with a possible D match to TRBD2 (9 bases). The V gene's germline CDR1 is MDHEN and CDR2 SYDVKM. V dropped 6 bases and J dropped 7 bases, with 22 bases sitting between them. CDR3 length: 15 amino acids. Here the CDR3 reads CASRTQGASGIEQYF. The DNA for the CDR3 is TGTGCCAGCAGAACGCAGGGGGCTAGCGGGATAGAGCAGTACTTC.

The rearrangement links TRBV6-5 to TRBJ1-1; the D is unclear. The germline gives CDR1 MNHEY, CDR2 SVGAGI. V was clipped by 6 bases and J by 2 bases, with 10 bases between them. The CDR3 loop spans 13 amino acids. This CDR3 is CASSVRDNTEAFF. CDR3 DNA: TGTGCCAGCAGCGTACGGGATAACACTGAAGCTTTCTTT.

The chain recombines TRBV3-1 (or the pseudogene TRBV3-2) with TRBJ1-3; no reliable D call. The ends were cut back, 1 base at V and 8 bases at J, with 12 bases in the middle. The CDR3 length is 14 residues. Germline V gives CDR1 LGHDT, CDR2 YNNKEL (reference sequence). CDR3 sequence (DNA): TGTGCCAGCAGCCAAGTCAACGCGAGGGACACCATATATTTT. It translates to CASSQVNARDTIYF.

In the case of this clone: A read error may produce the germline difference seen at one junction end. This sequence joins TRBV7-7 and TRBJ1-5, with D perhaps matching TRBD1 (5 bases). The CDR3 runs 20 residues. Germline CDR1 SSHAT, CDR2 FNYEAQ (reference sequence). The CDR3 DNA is TGTGCTAGCAGCTACCCGGGGGGGGGAAACGGGACCGCCAGCAATCAGCCCCAGCATTTT. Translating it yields CASSYPGGGNGTASNQPQHF.

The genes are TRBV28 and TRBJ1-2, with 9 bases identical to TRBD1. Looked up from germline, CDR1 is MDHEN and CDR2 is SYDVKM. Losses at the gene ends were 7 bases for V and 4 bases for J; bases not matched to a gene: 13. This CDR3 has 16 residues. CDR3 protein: CASNSQNRGLIYGYTF. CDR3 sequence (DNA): TGTGCCAGCAATAGTCAAAACAGGGGGCTGATCTATGGCTACACCTTC.

CDR3 loop: CASSSGAGPKKETQYF. The DNA of the CDR3 is TGTGCCAGCAGCTCAGGGGCAGGGCCCAAGAAAGAGACCCAGTACTTC. The chain combines TRBV7-9 with TRBJ2-5, with D tentatively TRBD1 (6 bases). The CDR3 totals 16 residues. The germline gives CDR1 SEHNR, CDR2 FQNEAQ (reference sequence). Trimming stripped 4 bases from V and 3 bases from J, with 18 bases between.

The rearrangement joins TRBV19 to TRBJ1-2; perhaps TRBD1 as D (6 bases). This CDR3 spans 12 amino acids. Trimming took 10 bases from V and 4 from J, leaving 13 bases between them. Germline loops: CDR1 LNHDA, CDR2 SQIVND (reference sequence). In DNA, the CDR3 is TGTGCCACCTCCCGGGGGGCCTATGGCTACACCTTC. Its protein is CATSRGAYGYTF.

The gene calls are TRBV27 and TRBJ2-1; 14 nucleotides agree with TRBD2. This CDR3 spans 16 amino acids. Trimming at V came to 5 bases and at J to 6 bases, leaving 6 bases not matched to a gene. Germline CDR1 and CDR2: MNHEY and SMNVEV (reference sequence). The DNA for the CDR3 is TGTGCCAGCAGTCCTCTCGGGACTAGCGGGAGCAATGAGCAGTTCTTC. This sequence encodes CASSPLGTSGSNEQFF.

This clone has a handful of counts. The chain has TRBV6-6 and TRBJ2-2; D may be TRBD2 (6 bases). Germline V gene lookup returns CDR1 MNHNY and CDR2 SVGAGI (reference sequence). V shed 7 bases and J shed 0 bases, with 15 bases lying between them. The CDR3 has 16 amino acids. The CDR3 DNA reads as TGTGCCAGCACCCACCCCGGCGGGACGAACACCGGGGAGCTGTTTTTT. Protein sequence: CASTHPGGTNTGELFF.

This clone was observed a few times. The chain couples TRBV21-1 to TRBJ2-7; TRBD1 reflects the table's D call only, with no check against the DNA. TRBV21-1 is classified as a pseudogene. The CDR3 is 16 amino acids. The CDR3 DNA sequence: TGTGCCAGCGACACTCCACAGGGGGCGAACACCTACGAGCAGTACTTC. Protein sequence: CASDTPQGANTYEQYF.

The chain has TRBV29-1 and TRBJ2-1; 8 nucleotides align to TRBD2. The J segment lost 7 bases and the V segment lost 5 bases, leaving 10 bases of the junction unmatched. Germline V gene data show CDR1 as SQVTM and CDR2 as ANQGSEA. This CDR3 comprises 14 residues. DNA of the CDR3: TGCAGCGTTAGCCGAGGCCGCGGGAGGAATGAGCAGTTCTTC. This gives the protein CSVSRGRGRNEQFF.

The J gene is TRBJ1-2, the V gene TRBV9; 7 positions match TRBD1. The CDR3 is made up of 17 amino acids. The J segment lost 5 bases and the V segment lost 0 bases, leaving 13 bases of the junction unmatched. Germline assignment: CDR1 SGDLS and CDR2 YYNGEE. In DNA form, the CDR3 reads TGTGCCAGCAGCGTAGGACCCCAGGGGGGCGCTGGGTATGGCTACACCTTC. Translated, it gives CASSVGPQGGAGYGYTF.

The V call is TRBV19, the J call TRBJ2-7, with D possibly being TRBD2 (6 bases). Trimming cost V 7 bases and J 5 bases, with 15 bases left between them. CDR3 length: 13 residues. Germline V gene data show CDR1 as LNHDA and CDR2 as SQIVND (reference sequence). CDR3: CASKMGGTDEQYF. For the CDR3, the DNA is TGTGCCAGTAAAATGGGAGGCACGGACGAGCAGTACTTC. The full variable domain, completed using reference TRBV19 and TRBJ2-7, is DGGITQSPKYLFRKEGQNVTLSCEQNLNHDAMYWYRQDPGQGLRLIYYSQIVNDFQKGDIAEGYSVSREKKESFPLTVTSAQKNPTAFYLCASKMGGTDEQYFGPGTRLTVT.

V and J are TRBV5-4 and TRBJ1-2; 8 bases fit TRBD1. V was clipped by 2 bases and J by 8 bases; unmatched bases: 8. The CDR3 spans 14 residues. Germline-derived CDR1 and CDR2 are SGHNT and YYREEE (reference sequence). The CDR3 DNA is TGTGCCAGCAGCTTAGACAGGGGTAGTGGGGGCTACACCTTC. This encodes CASSLDRGSGGYTF. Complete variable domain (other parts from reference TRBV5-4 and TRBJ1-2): ETGVTQSPTHLIKTRGQQVTLRCSSQSGHNTVSWYQQALGQGPQFIFQYYREEENGRGNFPPRFSGLQFPNYSSELNVNALELDDSALYLCASSLDRGSGGYTFGSGTRLTVV.

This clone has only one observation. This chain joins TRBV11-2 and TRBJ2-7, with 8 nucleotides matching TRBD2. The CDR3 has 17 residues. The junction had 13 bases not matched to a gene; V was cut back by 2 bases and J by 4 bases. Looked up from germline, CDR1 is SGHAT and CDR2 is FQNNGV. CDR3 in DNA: TGTGCCAGCAGCTTACCCAGTGGCACTAGCGGAGAATACGAGCAGTACTTC. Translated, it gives CASSLPSGTSGEYEQYF. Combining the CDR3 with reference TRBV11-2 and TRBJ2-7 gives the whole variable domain EAGVAQSPRYKIIEKRQSVAFWCNPISGHATLYWYQQILGQGPKLLIQFQNNGVVDDSQLPKDRFSAERLKGVDSTLKIQPAKLEDSAVYLCASSLPSGTSGEYEQYFGPGTRLTVT.

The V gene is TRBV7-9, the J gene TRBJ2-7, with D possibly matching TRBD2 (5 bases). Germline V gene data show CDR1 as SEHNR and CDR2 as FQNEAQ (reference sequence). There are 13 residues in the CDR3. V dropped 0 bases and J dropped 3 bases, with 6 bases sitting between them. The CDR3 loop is CASSLAGIYEQYF. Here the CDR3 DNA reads TGTGCCAGCAGCTTAGCCGGGATCTACGAGCAGTACTTC. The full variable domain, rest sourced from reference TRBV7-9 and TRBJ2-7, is DTGVSQNPRHKITKRGQNVTFRCDPISEHNRLYWYRQTLGQGPEFLTYFQNEAQLEKSRLLSDRFSAERPKGSFSTLEIQRTEQGDSAMYLCASSLAGIYEQYFGPGTRLTVT.